The entry below describes one T cell receptor beta chain. Its target is unknown. One entry per CDR3 protein results from TCRdb running MiXCR on the 5' RACE reads. The repertoire holds roughly 500,000 distinct CDR3 sequences, with about 19% as singletons. Trimming removed 2 bases at V and 4 bases at J, with 14 bases between. CDR1 is LGHDT and CDR2 is YNNKEL in the germline V gene (reference sequence). This CDR3 is 15 amino acids long. The entry originates in a study of T cells after yellow fever vaccination. Overall study findings and caveats: Though it reached lower strength, the secondary response hit its peak faster, day 5 versus 15. Abundant clonotypes from the bulk population could get into FACS-sorted repertoires as contaminants. Re-detected after boosting: most primary clones, almost 98% of CD4 and 88% of CD8.

Sequencing was performed on PBMCs, taken 15 days after the yellow fever booster vaccination. The V and J genes are TRBV3-1 and TRBJ1-2; D might be TRBD1 (6 bases). The TCR sequence derives from a man younger than 40 who received the YFV17D yellow fever vaccine. This chain's CDR3 is CASSQPTETGYGYTF. CDR3 sequence (DNA): TGTGCCAGCAGCCAACCGACAGAGACAGGCTATGGCTACACCTTC.